The sequence of this T cell receptor (beta chain) was determined in a study of post-analysis software for immune sequencing data. Carried by the TCR beta cDNA libraries were unique molecular identifiers. T cells numbering about 0.95 to 11 million gave rise to roughly 0.5 million cDNA molecules. TCRdb independently ran MiXCR on the PCR reads; one entry per CDR3 protein. The table lists roughly 400,000 distinct CDR3 sequences, approximately 42% of them singletons. General study results and limits: Batch-matched samples strongly co-clustered by F measure. Significantly lower normalized Chao1 diversity was found in patients with multiple sclerosis relative to controls. Roughly five TRBV segments occurring more often in patients than controls included TRBV5-6, TRBV5-1 and TRBV20-1.

This clonotype was found a few times. Its matching antigen is unknown. Germline CDR1 ENHRY, CDR2 SYGVKD. The CDR3 is made up of 18 amino acids. Losses at the gene ends were 2 bases for V and 1 base for J; bases not matched to a gene: 11. This sequence joins TRBV10-3 and TRBJ1-5; the match to TRBD1 covers 7 bases. The TCR comes from a girl aged 2 to 10 with multiple sclerosis. Sequencing was carried out using blood. The CDR3 DNA sequence: TGTGCCATCAGTGAGCAAGACAGGGTAAGCACAAGCAATCAGCCCCAGCATTTT. Encoded protein: CAISEQDRVSTSNQPQHF.